This paragraph covers one TCR beta chain sequence. The entry originates in a study of shared clonotypes between healthy human individuals. Trimming cost V 8 bases and J 2 bases, with 13 bases left between them. This CDR3 has 13 amino acids. Germline V lookup: CDR1 MNHEY, CDR2 SMNVEV (reference sequence). The method was immunoSEQ multiplex PCR; TCRdb's version includes in-frame clones alone and lacks a portion of them. The data contain about 820,000 clones, almost 95% of them singletons. The naive CD8 subset, CD45RO-negative cells positively selected for CCR7, excluded terminally differentiated effector memory CD45RA+ cells.

The TCR originated in a young man in good health. Sequenced sample: naive CD8+ T cells sorted from blood. This chain links TRBV27 with TRBJ2-7, with D uncertain. CDR3 protein: CASGKTTPYEQYF. In DNA, the CDR3 is TGTGCCAGCGGGAAGACAACTCCCTACGAGCAGTACTTC.